Below are 20 T cell receptor beta chains sequenced from a single sample in a study of blood T cell repertoires in COVID-19. The repertoire was sequenced with immunoSEQ multiplex PCR; TCRdb's copy has only in-frame clones and lacks some. The profile shows over 250,000 clones, 80% to 90% of them singletons. Sequenced material: peripheral blood. The receptors here all came from a woman in her thirties or forties who had recovered from COVID-19.

The chain couples TRBV18 to TRBJ2-7; 11 nucleotides agree with TRBD2. The trim removed 6 bases at V and 0 bases at J, leaving 4 bases unmatched. The CDR3 length is 15 residues. Per germline, CDR1 KGHSH and CDR2 LQKENI. The CDR3 here is CASSPGLADSYEQYF. In nucleotides, the CDR3 is TGTGCCAGCTCTCCGGGACTAGCGGACTCCTACGAGCAGTACTTC.

CDR3 coding DNA: TGTGCCAGCAGTTTCGTCGGGGGTGACGGGGAGCTGTTTTTT. Its protein is CASSFVGGDGELFF. V is TRBV6-5 and J is TRBJ2-2; TRBD2 is a possible D gene (6 bases). This CDR3 is 14 amino acids long. With 4 bases removed from V and 7 bases from J, the gap between germline ends came to 13 bases. CDR1 MNHEY and CDR2 SVGAGI come from the germline V gene.

V gene TRBV6-5 combines with J gene TRBJ1-1, with no clear D. Germline V gene sequence: CDR1 MNHEY, CDR2 SVGAGI. The CDR3 has 12 residues. Trimming took 2 bases from V and 8 from J, leaving 9 bases between them. CDR3 sequence reads: CASSYNSREAFF. DNA of the CDR3: TGTGCCAGCAGTTACAACAGTCGGGAAGCTTTCTTT.

V and J are TRBV9 and TRBJ1-2; TRBD1 might be the D (6 bases). Germline-derived CDR1 and CDR2 are SGDLS and YYNGEE. Trimming pared 5 bases from V and 8 bases from J, leaving 22 bases between. The CDR3 is 15 amino acids. As DNA, the CDR3 is TGTGCCAGCAGTCAAGGGGGGAGGGCCAGGAGGGGCTACACCTTC. It is translated as CASSQGGRARRGYTF.

In DNA form, the CDR3 reads TGTGCCAGCAGCCCACCCACTGACCTCGGGACAGGGGTGGCGCGAGAGCAGTACTTC. It yields the protein CASSPPTDLGTGVAREQYF. The rearrangement uses TRBV13 and TRBJ2-7; 10 nucleotides align to TRBD1. Germline CDR1 PRHDT, CDR2 FYEKMQ (reference sequence). The CDR3 length is 19 residues. V was pared by 5 bases and J by 7 bases, with 23 bases of the junction left unmatched.

The rearrangement links TRBV20-1 to TRBJ1-6; D perhaps matches TRBD1 (5 bases). In germline, CDR1 is DFQATT, CDR2 SNEGSKA (reference sequence). The CDR3 has 13 residues. V was trimmed by 3 bases and J by 9 bases, leaving 12 bases between them. CDR3 bases: TGCAGTGCTAGTCTCATCGGGGGTTCACCCCTCCACTTT. Translating gives CSASLIGGSPLHF.

The J gene is TRBJ2-5, the V gene TRBV6-2 or TRBV6-3; D is ambiguous. Germline assignment: CDR1 MNHEY and CDR2 SVGEGT. The CDR3 length is 14 residues. Trimming stripped 5 bases from V and 5 bases from J, with 15 bases between. CDR3 coding DNA: TGTGCCAGCAGTCTCTATACCCTAACTGAGACCCAGTACTTC. Encoded protein: CASSLYTLTETQYF.

The chain recombines TRBV20-1 with TRBJ2-5, with TRBD2 matching over 9 bases. This CDR3 has 13 amino acids. J lost 5 bases, V lost 5 bases, and 6 bases had no gene match. The germline V gene encodes CDR1 DFQATT and CDR2 SNEGSKA (reference sequence). Here the CDR3 reads CSACATSGETQYF. CDR3 coding DNA: TGCAGTGCTTGTGCCACTAGCGGGGAGACCCAGTACTTC.

This chain links TRBV5-1 with TRBJ1-2; D perhaps matches TRBD1 (5 bases). The CDR3 extends over 13 amino acids. Trimming left V 5 bases short and J 4 bases short, with 12 bases between. Germline CDR1 and CDR2: SGHRS and YFSETQ. CDR3 residues: CASRPTEFYGYTF. DNA of the CDR3: TGCGCCAGCAGACCGACAGAATTCTATGGCTACACCTTC.

The chain employs TRBV14 and TRBJ2-3; TRBD1 agrees at 8 bases. V shed 3 bases and J 0 bases; nucleotides not matched to a gene: 5. There are 16 residues in the CDR3. Per the germline V gene, CDR1 is SGHDN and CDR2 is FVKESK. The CDR3 region has the DNA TGTGCCAGCAGCCACTGGACAGGGTGGAGCACAGATACGCAGTATTTT. Amino acid sequence: CASSHWTGWSTDTQYF. Full variable domain (missing parts from reference TRBV14 and TRBJ2-3): EAGVTQFPSHSVIEKGQTVTLRCDPISGHDNLYWYRRVMGKEIKFLLHFVKESKQDESGMPNNRFLAERTGGTYSTLKVQPAELEDSGVYFCASSHWTGWSTDTQYFGPGTRLTVL.

This clone was counted between two and nine times. The chain uses TRBV5-1 and TRBJ1-6, with D tentatively TRBD1 (6 bases). The V gene's germline CDR1 is SGHRS and CDR2 YFSETQ. This CDR3 has 15 amino acids. Trimming took off 2 bases at V and 2 bases at J, with 8 bases between the two ends. The CDR3 spells CASSLQGPYNSPLHF. CDR3 nucleotide sequence: TGCGCCAGCAGCTTACAGGGACCCTATAATTCACCCCTCCACTTT.

CDR3 nucleotide sequence: TGTGCCAGTAACCGGCTCAGGGGTAACTATGGCTACACCTTC. Its protein is CASNRLRGNYGYTF. V usage is TRBV19 and J usage is TRBJ1-2; D may be TRBD1 (6 bases). Trimming removed 7 bases from V and 1 base from J, with 13 bases in between. Germline loops: CDR1 LNHDA, CDR2 SQIVND (reference sequence). The CDR3 totals 14 residues.

The chain is built from TRBV7-2 and TRBJ2-7; weak D call: TRBD2 (5 bases). V lost 1 base and J 5 bases, leaving 6 bases between the germline ends. This CDR3 has 12 amino acids. CDR1 is SGHTA and CDR2 is FQGNSA in the germline V gene. In nucleotides, the CDR3 is TGTGCCAGCAGCTTAGTCGGGAACGAGCAGTACTTC. It encodes CASSLVGNEQYF.

The J gene is TRBJ2-7, the V gene TRBV19; TRBD1 aligns across 7 bases. V was clipped by 5 bases and J by 6 bases; unmatched bases: 10. Germline-derived CDR1 and CDR2 are LNHDA and SQIVND (reference sequence). The CDR3 extends over 14 amino acids. The CDR3 sequence: CASSPGTTGVEQYF. DNA of the CDR3: TGTGCCAGTAGTCCCGGAACTACAGGGGTCGAGCAGTACTTC.

This chain uses TRBV11-1 with TRBJ1-4; D is unresolved. Germline CDR1 SGHAT, CDR2 FQDESV (reference sequence). This CDR3 spans 13 amino acids. V shed 5 bases and J shed 10 bases, with 14 bases lying between them. In DNA, the CDR3 is TGTGCCAGCAGCCCGGCGGGATCAGGAAAACTGTTTTTT. Translated, it gives CASSPAGSGKLFF.

The chain links TRBV6-6 to TRBJ1-1, with TRBD1 matching over 8 bases. V gave up 5 bases and J gave up 5 bases; unmatched junction bases: 7. The CDR3 is made up of 14 amino acids. CDR1 MNHNY and CDR2 SVGAGI come from the germline V gene (reference sequence). The CDR3 sequence: CASSDRDRPTEAFF. The DNA of the CDR3 is TGTGCCAGCAGTGACCGGGACAGGCCGACTGAAGCTTTCTTT.

V is TRBV7-9 and J is TRBJ2-3, with TRBD1 identical over 8 bases. The CDR3 runs to 16 residues. With V trimmed by 5 bases and J by 0 bases, 7 bases remained unmatched. CDR1 is SEHNR and CDR2 is FQNEAQ in the germline V gene (reference sequence). Written as DNA, the CDR3 is TGTGCCAGCAGCGCGGCGACAGGGGACAGCACAGATACGCAGTATTTT. Translated, it gives CASSAATGDSTDTQYF.

The chain employs TRBV30 and TRBJ2-1; 11 positions agree with TRBD2. Germline V gene sequence: CDR1 GTSNPN, CDR2 SVGIG (reference sequence). This CDR3 has 14 residues. V dropped 5 bases and J dropped 4; count of bases not matched to a gene: 4. The CDR3 nucleotides read TGTGCCTGGTTGACTAGCGGGGCTTACAATGAGCAGTTCTTC. Translating it yields CAWLTSGAYNEQFF.

This clone was observed once. The rearrangement links TRBV6-5 to TRBJ1-1; possible D gene TRBD1, 6 bases. Germline-derived CDR1 and CDR2 are MNHEY and SVGAGI. Trimming removed 4 bases from V and 7 bases from J, with 13 bases in between. CDR3 length equals 13 residues. CDR3 sequence (DNA): TGTGCCAGCAGTTTACAGGGTAGGGGTGAAGCTTTCTTT. Its protein product is CASSLQGRGEAFF.

The chain carries TRBV14 and TRBJ1-3; tentative D call: TRBD1 (5 bases). The CDR3 runs to 14 residues. Germline loops: CDR1 SGHDN, CDR2 FVKESK. The V end was cut by 0 bases, the J end by 9 bases, with 12 bases between. CDR3 protein: CASSQDRGLPTIYF. Written as DNA, the CDR3 is TGTGCCAGCAGCCAAGATCGGGGACTTCCCACCATATATTTT.